This TCR beta chain was sequenced in a study of OX40 agonist ivuxolimab in advanced cancers. Background on the study: Patients took ivuxolimab, an agonistic anti-OX40 (CD134) antibody.

A few counts support this clone. The antigen is not known. Notes on the study in general: The study did not work out the antigen specificity of the expanded peripheral T cells. Compared with CD4+, CD8+ T cells on average had more expanded clones.

Using immunoSEQ multiplex PCR, the repertoire was profiled, and TCRdb retains in-frame clones only, with some absent. The data show 90,000 to 120,000 clones, with around 90% seen just once and 1.2% held by the top ten. Trimming took off 0 bases at V and 4 bases at J, with 7 bases between the two ends. This CDR3 has 13 amino acids. Looked up from germline, CDR1 is SGDLS and CDR2 is YYNGEE. It was autoimmune disease history or systemic immunosuppression that excluded patients. This material consisted of CD4+ or CD8+ T cells sorted from blood, taken in a trial of the OX40 agonist ivuxolimab. The clonotype originates from an adult with an advanced solid tumor such as melanoma, head and neck, liver or kidney cancer. This chain uses TRBV9 with TRBJ1-1; no firm D call. The CDR3 sequence: CASSVAETTEAFF. For the CDR3, the DNA is TGTGCCAGCAGCGTAGCGGAGACCACTGAAGCTTTCTTT.